Below are 10 T cell receptor beta chains sequenced from a single sample in a study of shared clonotypes between healthy human individuals (dated by TCRdb to 2020 to 2022). The library relied on the immunoSEQ multiplex PCR assay. TCRdb's version of the immuneACCESS table is confined to in-frame rearrangements and falls short of the full clone set. An unresolved V gene accounts for under half of the shortfall where checked; the remainder is of unknown origin. For this sample there are a few hundred thousand clones; 95% to 98% appear just once. The ten top clones hold 0.057% of the sample. What was sequenced was naive CD4+ T cells sorted from blood. What this sample's cell subset or site label stands for: CD45RA+ positively selected. The receptor set was obtained from a woman under 40 in good health.

This clone is a singleton in its sample. The chain is built from TRBV25-1 and TRBJ2-1, with 7 bases aligning to TRBD2. V trimming: 1 base; J trimming: 7 bases; junction bases outside the gene matches: 13. The CDR3 totals 17 residues. Germline assignment: CDR1 MGHDK and CDR2 SYGVNS. The CDR3 nucleotides read TGTGCCAGCAGTGAATTTGGGAGGGGCGGGAGTTCGAATGAGCAGTTCTTC. It codes for CASSEFGRGGSSNEQFF. Combining the CDR3 with reference TRBV25-1 and TRBJ2-1 gives the whole variable domain EADIYQTPRYLVIGTGKKITLECSQTMGHDKMYWYQQDPGMELHLIHYSYGVNSTEKGDLSSESTVSRIRTEHFPLTLESARPSHTSQYLCASSEFGRGGSSNEQFFGPGTRLTVL.

This clone was seen just once. This sequence joins TRBV7-9 and TRBJ2-2; TRBD1 matches at 10 bases. Germline lookup yields CDR1 SEHNR and CDR2 FQNEAQ (reference sequence). The junction had 9 bases not matched to a gene; V was cut back by 5 bases and J by 3 bases. This CDR3 contains 17 residues. CDR3 in amino acids: CASSADRGRVDTGELFF. CDR3 DNA: TGTGCCAGCAGCGCCGACAGGGGGCGCGTCGACACCGGGGAGCTGTTTTTT.

The chain carries TRBV27 and TRBJ2-7, with TRBD2 matching 8 bases. The CDR3 has 13 amino acids. After removal of 6 bases from V and 2 bases from J, the junction contained 3 bases not matched to a gene. Germline V gene data show CDR1 as MNHEY and CDR2 as SMNVEV (reference sequence). In DNA form, the CDR3 reads TGTGCCAGCAGCGAGCGGGAGACCTACGAGCAGTACTTC. This translates into CASSERETYEQYF.

The V call is TRBV18, the J call TRBJ1-1; the match to TRBD1 covers 9 bases. The ends lost 6 bases at V and 3 bases at J; junction bases unmatched: 5. This CDR3 spans 14 amino acids. CDR1 KGHSH and CDR2 LQKENI come from the germline V gene. CDR3 region: CASSTGGKDTEAFF. DNA for the CDR3: TGTGCCAGCTCGACAGGGGGTAAGGACACTGAAGCTTTCTTT.

J is TRBJ1-1 and V is TRBV10-3, with 9 bases matching TRBD1. This CDR3 has 15 amino acids. V shed 8 bases and J 0 bases; nucleotides not matched to a gene: 7. Germline loops: CDR1 ENHRY, CDR2 SYGVKD. The CDR3 DNA is TGTGCCATCGCGGGACAGGGAGGGATGAACACTGAAGCTTTCTTT. It encodes CAIAGQGGMNTEAFF.

This clone showed up just once. This chain uses TRBV28 with TRBJ2-7, with D possibly matching TRBD2 (5 bases). The CDR3 covers 14 residues. Trimming took 5 bases from V and 2 from J, leaving 13 bases between them. The V gene's germline CDR1 is MDHEN and CDR2 SYDVKM. The DNA for the CDR3 is TGTGCCAGCAGTCCCCCTTCCGGGACCTACGAGCAGTACTTC. This gives the protein CASSPPSGTYEQYF.

This clone occurred once. The gene calls are TRBV27 and TRBJ1-2; D ambiguous. V was pared by 1 base and J by 4 bases, with 7 bases between. The CDR3 extends over 13 amino acids. Germline assignment: CDR1 MNHEY and CDR2 SMNVEV (reference sequence). CDR3 protein: CASSLWAAYGYTF. The CDR3 nucleotides read TGTGCCAGCAGTTTATGGGCAGCCTATGGCTACACCTTC.

This clone came up once. V and J are TRBV9 and TRBJ1-3; D is undetermined. Looked up from germline, CDR1 is SGDLS and CDR2 is YYNGEE. There are 16 residues in the CDR3. V lost 0 bases and J lost 2, with 12 bases in between. CDR3 DNA sequence: TGTGCCAGCAGCGTAGGCCTGATGAGGGCTGGAAACACCATATATTTT. Encoded protein: CASSVGLMRAGNTIYF. Full variable domain (rest looked up from reference TRBV9 and TRBJ1-3): DSGVTQTPKHLITATGQRVTLRCSPRSGDLSVYWYQQSLDQGLQFLIQYYNGEERAKGNILERFSAQQFPDLHSELNLSSLELGDSALYFCASSVGLMRAGNTIYFGEGSWLTVV.

The genes are TRBV28 and TRBJ1-5, with D unclear. The V and J ends lost 9 bases and 6 bases respectively, with 15 bases between them. Germline V gene sequence: CDR1 MDHEN, CDR2 SYDVKM. The CDR3 covers 13 residues. The CDR3 reads CASWRPLGQPQHF. The DNA of the CDR3 is TGTGCCAGTTGGCGTCCTCTGGGTCAGCCCCAGCATTTT. Full variable domain (outside the CDR3, taken from reference TRBV28 and TRBJ1-5): DVKVTQSSRYLVKRTGEKVFLECVQDMDHENMFWYRQDPGLGLRLIYFSYDVKMKEKGDIPEGYSVSREKKERFSLILESASTNQTSMYLCASWRPLGQPQHFGDGTRLSIL.

The rearrangement links TRBV4-2 to TRBJ2-1, with TRBD2 as a possible D gene (6 bases). The V end lost 8 bases, the J end lost 3 bases, and 26 bases lay between the germline ends. Per the germline V gene, CDR1 is LGHNA and CDR2 is YNFKEQ. CDR3 length: 18 amino acids. The CDR3 region is CASEARSGGTANYNEQFF. CDR3 DNA: TGTGCCAGCGAGGCTAGGAGTGGCGGGACCGCTAACTACAATGAGCAGTTCTTC.